This T cell receptor beta chain was retrieved from a study of post-analysis software for immune sequencing data. Study at large: Recorded disease courses covered relapsing-remitting, secondary progressive and progressive-relapsing multiple sclerosis. Some patients had no subtype annotation.

Concerning this clonotype itself: Its antigen remains unknown.

The V and J ends lost 5 bases and 0 bases respectively, with 8 bases between them. This CDR3 is built from 14 residues. CDR1 MNHEY and CDR2 SVGAGI come from the germline V gene. Findings and caveats of the study: In multiple sclerosis, normalized Chao1 diversity was significantly below that of controls. Patients carried roughly five TRBV segments more frequently than controls did, and TRBV5-6, TRBV5-1 and TRBV20-1 were among them.

TCR beta libraries were prepared from cDNA with unique molecular identifiers. Yield was roughly 500,000 cDNA molecules from approximately 0.95 to 9.8 million T cells. Each CDR3 protein is one row after TCRdb ran MiXCR on the PCR reads. The sample carries roughly 730,000 distinct CDR3 sequences, 25% to 30% recorded once. The rearrangement joins TRBV6-5 to TRBJ1-5; no clear D. This TCR was sampled from a girl aged 5 to 17 with multiple sclerosis. The specimen was blood. This chain's CDR3 is CASSRRHSNQPQHF. The CDR3 coding sequence is TGTGCCAGCAGTCGACGGCATAGCAATCAGCCCCAGCATTTT.